This entry features one T cell receptor (beta chain) sequence. This sample was included in a study of blood T cell repertoires in COVID-19. Turning to the study itself: Sample material is recorded as cDNA or gDNA derived from T cells, B-cell-depleted T cells, or PBMCs.

Here immunoSEQ multiplex PCR was the method, and the copy in TCRdb shows in-frame clones only, minus some. The table records about 44,000 clones, 80% to 90% of them present only once. The V segment lost 5 bases and the J segment 2 bases; nucleotides outside the gene matches: 11. CDR1 and CDR2 (germline): LGHNA, YSLEER. The CDR3 is 17 residues long. This sequence was found in a man between 65 and 85 years old with active COVID-19. The J gene is TRBJ2-3, the V gene TRBV4-3; 9 nucleotides align to TRBD1. Source material: peripheral blood. The CDR3 DNA sequence: TGCGCCAGCAGCATGGTCTCCGGACAGGGGTTCACAGATACGCAGTATTTT. This sequence encodes CASSMVSGQGFTDTQYF.